This is a list of T cell receptor beta chains from one sample in a study of PD-L1 blockade in urothelial cancer. Using immunoSEQ multiplex PCR, the repertoire was profiled, and TCRdb retains in-frame clones only, with some absent. The sample has about 130,000 clones, roughly 86% seen once. Sequences were derived from PBMCs, sampled around atezolizumab (anti-PD-L1) treatment. Receptors were obtained from a man aged 50-60 years with urothelial cancer. The CDR3 runs from the conserved cysteine through the conserved F or W. D genes are given only for firm matches. Clone size is not always given. Where it is, it says once, few, many or a class for expanded clones.

J: TRBJ2-7; D: -; size: -; V: TRBV14; CDR3: CASSPTGVGYEQYF; DNA: TGTGCCAGCAGCCCAACCGGGGTAGGGTACGAGCAGTACTTC
J: TRBJ2-5; D: -; size: -; V: TRBV5-1; CDR3: CASSPEAAQETQYF; DNA: TGCGCCAGCAGCCCCGAGGCGGCCCAAGAGACCCAGTACTTC
J: TRBJ1-1; D: -; size: -; V: TRBV5-1; CDR3: CASNLEALQGSNTEAFF; DNA: TGCGCCAGCAACCTGGAGGCCCTACAGGGCTCCAACACTGAAGCTTTCTTT
J: TRBJ2-1; D: TRBD2; size: once; V: TRBV11-2; CDR3: CASSPGLAGGYKEQFF; DNA: TGTGCCAGCAGCCCGGGACTAGCGGGAGGGTACAAGGAGCAGTTCTTC
J: TRBJ2-3; D: -; size: -; V: TRBV10-2; CDR3: CASNRGTQERDTQYF; DNA: TGCGCCAGCAACAGAGGGACACAGGAGAGAGATACGCAGTATTTT
J: TRBJ1-2; D: TRBD1; size: few; V: TRBV28; CDR3: CASSSLGQGAKGYTF; DNA: TGTGCCAGCAGTTCCCTTGGACAGGGGGCTAAAGGCTACACCTTC
J: TRBJ2-7; D: -; size: -; V: TRBV5-1; CDR3: CASSLEGPSGEQYF; DNA: TGCGCCAGCAGCTTGGAGGGCCCCAGCGGCGAGCAGTACTTC
J: TRBJ2-2; D: TRBD1; size: -; V: TRBV10-1; CDR3: CASSLRTGGTGELFF; DNA: TGCGCCAGCAGCCTTCGGACAGGGGGGACCGGGGAGCTGTTTTTT
J: TRBJ1-1; D: -; size: -; V: TRBV2; CDR3: CASRKEGPSSTEAFF; DNA: TGTGCCAGCAGAAAGGAGGGACCATCGAGCACTGAAGCTTTCTTT
J: TRBJ2-7; D: TRBD2; size: -; V: TRBV27; CDR3: CASTRKGLAGVKSYEQYF; DNA: TGTGCCAGCACCCGGAAAGGACTAGCGGGAGTAAAGTCCTACGAGCAGTACTTC
J: TRBJ2-2; D: TRBD1; size: -; V: TRBV19; CDR3: CASSIPRGRTGELFF; DNA: TGTGCCAGTAGTATCCCCAGGGGGCGGACCGGGGAGCTGTTTTTT
J: TRBJ1-5; D: -; size: -; V: TRBV10-1; CDR3: CASRGWGGDNQPQHF; DNA: TGCGCCAGCAGGGGATGGGGGGGGGACAATCAGCCCCAGCATTTT
J: TRBJ2-1; D: TRBD1; size: few; V: TRBV5-1; CDR3: CASSFRQGLGNEQFF; DNA: TGCGCCAGCAGCTTCCGACAGGGCTTGGGAAATGAGCAGTTCTTC
J: TRBJ1-1; D: TRBD1; size: few; V: TRBV6-1; CDR3: CASRKDRDTEAFF; DNA: TGTGCCAGCAGAAAGGACAGGGACACTGAAGCTTTCTTT
J: TRBJ2-3; D: TRBD2; size: -; V: TRBV28; CDR3: CASIRSGGSHDTQYF; DNA: TGTGCCAGCATAAGGAGTGGCGGGAGTCACGATACGCAGTATTTT
J: TRBJ1-5; D: -; size: -; V: TRBV30; CDR3: CAWSTSSNQPQHF; DNA: TGTGCCTGGAGTACATCTAGCAATCAGCCCCAGCATTTT
J: TRBJ1-2; D: -; size: -; V: TRBV7-2; CDR3: CASSQYKDTYGYTF; DNA: TGTGCCAGCAGCCAGTATAAGGACACCTATGGCTACACCTTC
J: TRBJ1-2; D: -; size: -; V: TRBV30; CDR3: CAWSVLGIGGYGYTF; DNA: TGTGCCTGGAGTGTACTAGGGATTGGGGGGTATGGCTACACCTTC
J: TRBJ2-3; D: -; size: few; V: TRBV7-6; CDR3: CASSYTRDTQYF; DNA: TGTGCCAGCAGCTACACCCGCGATACGCAGTATTTT
J: TRBJ1-1; D: TRBD1; size: -; V: TRBV7-3; CDR3: CASRSGTGDTEAFF; DNA: TGTGCCAGCAGATCCGGGACAGGAGACACTGAAGCTTTCTTT
J: TRBJ1-2; D: -; size: few; V: TRBV14; CDR3: CASSLGQSYGYTF; DNA: TGTGCCAGCAGCCTCGGACAGTCCTATGGCTACACCTTC
J: TRBJ1-6; D: -; size: -; V: TRBV9; CDR3: CASSPGRDYENSPLHF; DNA: TGTGCCAGCAGCCCCGGGCGGGATTATGAGAATTCACCCCTCCACTTT
J: TRBJ2-7; D: TRBD2; size: -; V: TRBV28; CDR3: CASRTATPSGSSYEQYF; DNA: TGTGCCAGCAGGACAGCCACTCCTAGCGGGAGCTCCTACGAGCAGTACTTC
J: TRBJ2-4; D: TRBD2; size: few; V: TRBV6-5; CDR3: CASSRTSGPKNIQYF; DNA: TGTGCCAGCAGTAGGACTAGCGGGCCTAAAAACATTCAGTACTTC
J: TRBJ1-2; D: -; size: -; V: TRBV20-1; CDR3: CSGRQNGYTF; DNA: TGCAGTGGTAGACAGAATGGCTACACCTTC
J: TRBJ2-2; D: -; size: few; V: TRBV6-4; CDR3: CASSATAVAGELFF; DNA: TGTGCCAGCAGTGCCACAGCTGTGGCCGGGGAGCTGTTTTTT
J: TRBJ1-2; D: TRBD1; size: -; V: TRBV6-5; CDR3: CASSYKGAGGYTF; DNA: TGTGCCAGCAGTTACAAGGGGGCAGGTGGCTACACCTTC
J: TRBJ1-2; D: TRBD1; size: once; V: TRBV5-6; CDR3: CASSLIGSGGSNYGYTF; DNA: TGTGCCAGCAGCTTGATTGGTTCAGGGGGTTCTAACTATGGCTACACCTTC
J: TRBJ2-7; D: TRBD2; size: -; V: TRBV2; CDR3: CASRGLAGELYEQYF; DNA: TGTGCCAGCAGAGGACTAGCGGGGGAACTCTACGAGCAGTACTTC
J: TRBJ2-1; D: TRBD1; size: -; V: TRBV19; CDR3: CASSMTGGVGNEQFF; DNA: TGTGCCAGTAGTATGACAGGGGGGGTGGGTAATGAGCAGTTCTTC
J: TRBJ2-3; D: TRBD2; size: -; V: TRBV28; CDR3: CASSPGTMQYF; DNA: TGTGCCAGCAGCCCCGGGACTATGCAGTATTTT
J: TRBJ2-3; D: TRBD1; size: -; V: TRBV6-1; CDR3: CASSEGGQGLIADTQYF; DNA: TGTGCCAGCAGTGAAGGGGGACAGGGGCTGATAGCAGATACGCAGTATTTT
J: TRBJ1-5; D: -; size: -; V: TRBV19; CDR3: CASSIREGGRANQPQHF; DNA: TGTGCCAGTAGTATAAGGGAAGGCGGGAGGGCTAATCAGCCCCAGCATTTT
J: TRBJ2-5; D: TRBD2; size: -; V: TRBV27; CDR3: CASSSQGLAGAETQYF; DNA: TGTGCCAGCAGTTCCCAGGGACTAGCGGGAGCCGAGACCCAGTACTTC
J: TRBJ2-1; D: TRBD2; size: few; V: TRBV9; CDR3: CASSVSGNTYNEQFF; DNA: TGTGCCAGCAGCGTGAGCGGGAATACCTACAATGAGCAGTTCTTC
J: TRBJ2-1; D: TRBD2; size: -; V: TRBV5-1; CDR3: CASSLRPGGRDEQFF; DNA: TGCGCCAGCAGCTTGCGACCGGGAGGGAGGGATGAGCAGTTCTTC
J: TRBJ2-2; D: TRBD2; size: -; V: TRBV4-1; CDR3: CASSNGLAGVLTGELFF; DNA: TGCGCCAGCAGCAACGGGCTAGCGGGAGTTCTCACCGGGGAGCTGTTTTTT
J: TRBJ2-1; D: TRBD1; size: few; V: TRBV29-1; CDR3: CSVEPGQGREQFF; DNA: TGCAGCGTAGAACCGGGACAGGGGAGAGAGCAGTTCTTC
J: TRBJ2-6; D: TRBD1; size: -; V: TRBV7-9; CDR3: CASGTGTYSGANVLTF; DNA: TGTGCCAGCGGGACAGGTACCTACTCTGGGGCCAACGTCCTGACTTTC
J: TRBJ2-1; D: TRBD1; size: -; V: TRBV18; CDR3: CASSPGTGWNEQFF; DNA: TGTGCCAGCTCCCCGGGGACAGGGTGGAATGAGCAGTTCTTC
J: TRBJ1-3; D: -; size: -; V: TRBV5-1; CDR3: CASSPQLSNSGNTIYF; DNA: TGCGCCAGCAGTCCACAGCTATCTAACTCTGGAAACACCATATATTTT
J: TRBJ2-1; D: -; size: -; V: TRBV7-3; CDR3: CASSLSLEPRAHEQFF; DNA: TGTGCCAGCAGCTTATCCCTTGAGCCCAGGGCCCATGAGCAGTTCTTC
J: TRBJ2-1; D: -; size: -; V: TRBV6-5; CDR3: CASSYSGSPSYNEQFF; DNA: TGTGCCAGCAGTTACTCGGGCTCTCCTTCCTACAATGAGCAGTTCTTC
J: TRBJ1-5; D: -; size: -; V: TRBV15; CDR3: CATSRGGGGIGNQPQHF; DNA: TGTGCCACCAGCAGAGGCGGGGGGGGGATTGGCAATCAGCCCCAGCATTTT
J: TRBJ2-7; D: TRBD2; size: -; V: TRBV5-1; CDR3: CASSFQPGLASYEQYF; DNA: TGCGCCAGCAGCTTTCAGCCGGGACTAGCGTCATACGAGCAGTACTTC
J: TRBJ2-7; D: -; size: -; V: TRBV4-1; CDR3: CASSQDVKTSTGQYF; DNA: TGCGCCAGCAGCCAAGATGTGAAAACTTCTACGGGGCAGTACTTC
J: TRBJ1-4; D: TRBD1; size: -; V: TRBV6-5; CDR3: CASSPWDRDEKLFF; DNA: TGTGCCAGCAGTCCATGGGACAGGGACGAAAAACTGTTTTTT
J: TRBJ1-3; D: -; size: -; V: TRBV25-1; CDR3: CASSAPSGNTIYF; DNA: TGTGCCAGCAGTGCCCCGTCTGGAAACACCATATATTTT